Shown below are 22 T cell receptor beta chains from a single sample sequenced in a study of blood T cell repertoires in COVID-19. The method was immunoSEQ multiplex PCR; TCRdb's version includes in-frame clones alone and lacks a portion of them. The data contain 190,000 or so clones, 82% of them singletons. The sequencing sample was made of peripheral blood. The receptors originated from a human donor with acute or convalescent COVID-19. The donor label of this sample is uncertain.

The V call is TRBV5-1, the J call TRBJ2-7; TRBD2 matches at 7 bases. J gave up 7 bases and V 4 bases, and 11 bases lay outside the gene matches. The CDR3 totals 14 residues. Germline V CDR1 and CDR2: SGHRS, YFSETQ. CDR3 DNA sequence: TGCGCCAGCAGCCCCAATACCGGGACTACAGAGCAGTACTTC. It is translated as CASSPNTGTTEQYF. Full variable domain (outside the CDR3, taken from reference TRBV5-1 and TRBJ2-7): KAGVTQTPRYLIKTRGQQVTLSCSPISGHRSVSWYQQTPGQGLQFLFEYFSETQRNKGNFPGRFSGRQFSNSRSEMNVSTLELGDSALYLCASSPNTGTTEQYFGPGTRLTVT.

The gene calls are TRBV3-1 (or the pseudogene TRBV3-2) and TRBJ2-5, with 8 bases aligning to TRBD2. The junction had 16 bases not matched to a gene; V was cut back by 3 bases and J by 4 bases. This CDR3 is built from 18 residues. Germline CDR1 reads LGHDT; CDR2 reads YNNKEL (reference sequence). The CDR3 is CASSQVMSGGRGSETQYF. The DNA of the CDR3 is TGTGCCAGCAGCCAGGTTATGTCGGGAGGGAGGGGGTCAGAGACCCAGTACTTC.

This chain links TRBV4-2 with TRBJ1-6; a weak D match, TRBD1 (5 bases). The germline gives CDR1 LGHNA, CDR2 YNFKEQ. Trimming removed 1 base at V and 13 bases at J, with 14 bases between. This CDR3 has 14 amino acids. CDR3 sequence (DNA): TGTGCCAGCAGCCAAGTTGAGACAGCGGGGCCCCTCCACTTT. This gives the protein CASSQVETAGPLHF.

The chain uses TRBV25-1 and TRBJ2-7; 11 nucleotides match TRBD2. The CDR3 extends over 15 amino acids. Germline V gives CDR1 MGHDK, CDR2 SYGVNS. CDR3 nucleotides: TGTGCAATCACTAGCGGGAGATCGTCCAGATGCGAGCAGTACTTC. It is translated as CAITSGRSSRCEQYF.

The V gene is TRBV11-2, the J gene TRBJ1-2; D unclear. CDR1 and CDR2 (germline): SGHAT, FQNNGV. The CDR3 is 13 residues long. The ends were cut back, 2 bases at V and 4 bases at J, with 8 bases in the middle. CDR3 coding DNA: TGTGCCAGCAGCTTACCGGCAGGCTATGGCTACACCTTC. This sequence encodes CASSLPAGYGYTF.

The J gene is TRBJ1-1, the V gene TRBV30; 8 nucleotides line up with TRBD1. The CDR3 is 16 residues long. J was trimmed by 8 bases and V by 8 bases; bases with no gene match: 22. Germline CDR1 GTSNPN, CDR2 SVGIG (reference sequence). CDR3 in amino acids: CAATPGQGRGGLEAFF. The CDR3 DNA is TGTGCCGCTACTCCTGGACAGGGACGGGGAGGCTTAGAAGCTTTCTTT.

The chain employs TRBV19 and TRBJ2-1, with 8 bases fitting TRBD2. V lost 2 bases, J lost 6 bases, and 6 bases stayed unmatched. Germline V gene lookup returns CDR1 LNHDA and CDR2 SQIVND (reference sequence). This CDR3 is 15 amino acids long. CDR3 nucleotides: TGTGCCAGTAGTATACTAACTAGCGGACTCAATGAGCAGTTCTTC. Its translation is CASSILTSGLNEQFF.

This chain joins TRBV4-3 and TRBJ2-2; 8 nucleotides align to TRBD2. The CDR3 spans 14 residues. Germline CDR1 is LGHNA and CDR2 is YSLEER. V lost 3 bases to trimming and J lost 7 bases; unmatched junction nucleotides: 4. DNA for the CDR3: TGCGCCAGCAGCCATGGACTAGCCCTCGGGGAGCTGTTTTTT. It encodes CASSHGLALGELFF.

The chain employs TRBV7-9 and TRBJ1-6, with TRBD1 matching 9 bases. The CDR3 runs to 14 residues. J was trimmed by 6 bases and V by 4 bases; bases with no gene match: 1. CDR1 and CDR2 from the germline V gene are SEHNR and FQNEAQ (reference sequence). CDR3 sequence (DNA): TGTGCCAGCAGCTGGGACAGGGCTAATTCACCCCTCCACTTT. It yields the protein CASSWDRANSPLHF.

The V gene is TRBV12-3 or TRBV12-4, the J gene TRBJ2-5; 9 nucleotides align to TRBD1. The J segment lost 7 bases and the V segment lost 8 bases, leaving 8 bases of the junction unmatched. The CDR3 has 13 residues. CDR3 sequence reads: CASSRQGVVTQYF. The CDR3 region has the DNA TGTGCCAGCTCCCGACAGGGGGTGGTGACCCAGTACTTC.

The chain is built from TRBV4-3 and TRBJ2-3; D gene ambiguous. The germline CDR1 and CDR2 sequences are LGHNA and YSLEER. V lost 0 bases, J lost 0 bases, and 10 bases lay in between. The CDR3 runs to 16 residues. CDR3 coding DNA: TGCGCCAGCAGCCAAGATTATCACTCTAGCACAGATACGCAGTATTTT. Its protein product is CASSQDYHSSTDTQYF.

This chain uses TRBV7-9 with TRBJ1-3; D gene ambiguous. Trimming removed 0 bases from V and 3 bases from J, with 9 bases in between. CDR3 size: 15 residues. Germline CDR1 reads SEHNR; CDR2 reads FQNEAQ (reference sequence). CDR3 in amino acids: CASSLADLSGNTIYF. Written as DNA, the CDR3 is TGTGCCAGCAGCTTAGCTGATCTTAGTGGAAACACCATATATTTT.

This rearrangement joins TRBV2 to TRBJ2-3; maybe TRBD1 (6 bases). This CDR3 region has 15 residues. Trimming removed 2 bases at V and 2 bases at J, with 11 bases between. Germline V gives CDR1 SNHLY, CDR2 FYNNEI. CDR3 residues: CASSERRGFTDTQYF. As DNA, the CDR3 is TGTGCCAGCAGTGAACGCAGGGGTTTCACAGATACGCAGTATTTT.

The rearrangement joins TRBV7-9 to TRBJ1-2, with D perhaps matching TRBD1 (5 bases). This CDR3 contains 12 residues. Germline V gene sequence: CDR1 SEHNR, CDR2 FQNEAQ (reference sequence). Trimming pared 5 bases from V and 5 bases from J, leaving 9 bases between. CDR3 DNA: TGTGCCAGCAGCGAGGACACTTATGGCTACACCTTC. Translated, it gives CASSEDTYGYTF.

The chain combines TRBV19 with TRBJ2-6; possibly TRBD1 for D (5 bases). Germline V lookup: CDR1 LNHDA, CDR2 SQIVND (reference sequence). V gave up 4 bases and J gave up 0 bases, with 7 bases separating them. This CDR3 has 15 residues. DNA of the CDR3: TGTGCCAGTAGTAATACAGGCTCTGGGGCCAACGTCCTGACTTTC. It translates to CASSNTGSGANVLTF.

This clone was seen only once. The V gene is TRBV10-3, the J gene TRBJ1-4; D ambiguous. Looked up from germline, CDR1 is ENHRY and CDR2 is SYGVKD. Between the trimmed V and J ends, which lost 6 bases and 0 bases, there was a span of 11 bases. The CDR3 runs to 15 residues. This CDR3 reads CAIREGSATNEKLFF. DNA for the CDR3: TGTGCCATCAGAGAGGGCAGTGCAACTAATGAAAAACTGTTTTTT.

The V gene is TRBV9, the J gene TRBJ2-3; D may be TRBD1 (5 bases). CDR3 length: 14 residues. Germline-derived CDR1 and CDR2 are SGDLS and YYNGEE. Trimming took off 4 bases at V and 1 base at J, with 10 bases between the two ends. The CDR3 DNA reads TGTGCCAGCAGCCGTGACAGTCGCACAGATACGCAGTATTTT. It yields the protein CASSRDSRTDTQYF.

The CDR3 DNA follows: TGTGCCAGTAGTACGTACCCCGGACTAGCGGGAGTAAAAGATACGCAGTATTTT. Protein: CASSTYPGLAGVKDTQYF. V gene TRBV19 combines with J gene TRBJ2-3; TRBD2 aligns across 13 bases. The germline gives CDR1 LNHDA, CDR2 SQIVND (reference sequence). The CDR3 runs 18 residues. Trimming took 4 bases from V and 5 from J; bases not matched to a gene: 12.

This clone was observed many times. The chain is built from TRBV27 and TRBJ2-1; D may be TRBD2 (5 bases). This CDR3 has 17 residues. The V gene's germline CDR1 is MNHEY and CDR2 SMNVEV (reference sequence). V lost 2 bases to trimming and J lost 4 bases, with 18 bases between them. The DNA of the CDR3 is TGTGCCAGCAGTTTACGGCCAGCCCAGCGGAGGTACAATGAGCAGTTCTTC. Translating gives CASSLRPAQRRYNEQFF.

In its sample, this clone was seen a few times. The chain recombines TRBV7-9 with TRBJ2-5; no reliable D call. The CDR3 sequence is 14 residues long. Germline V gene sequence: CDR1 SEHNR, CDR2 FQNEAQ (reference sequence). With 2 bases removed from V and 4 bases from J, the gap between germline ends came to 11 bases. CDR3 DNA: TGTGCCAGCAGCTTATCCTTGAGTGGAGAGACCCAGTACTTC. It yields the protein CASSLSLSGETQYF.

J is TRBJ2-5 and V is TRBV7-9, with 13 nucleotides matching TRBD2. This CDR3 region has 19 residues. Looked up from germline, CDR1 is SEHNR and CDR2 is FQNEAQ (reference sequence). V gave up 1 base and J gave up 4 bases; unmatched junction bases: 12. CDR3 nucleotides: TGTGCCAGCAGCTTAGGGGGACTAGCGGGACGAGGGCTCGGAGAGACCCAGTACTTC. Encoded protein: CASSLGGLAGRGLGETQYF.

The gene calls are TRBV18 and TRBJ1-2; D call uncertain. V was shortened by 3 bases and J by 6 bases, with 11 bases between the two germline ends. Germline assignment: CDR1 KGHSH and CDR2 LQKENI. The CDR3 covers 13 residues. Here the CDR3 DNA reads TGTGCCAGCTCACCGGGCACTGAAGATGGCTACACCTTC. Amino acid sequence: CASSPGTEDGYTF.